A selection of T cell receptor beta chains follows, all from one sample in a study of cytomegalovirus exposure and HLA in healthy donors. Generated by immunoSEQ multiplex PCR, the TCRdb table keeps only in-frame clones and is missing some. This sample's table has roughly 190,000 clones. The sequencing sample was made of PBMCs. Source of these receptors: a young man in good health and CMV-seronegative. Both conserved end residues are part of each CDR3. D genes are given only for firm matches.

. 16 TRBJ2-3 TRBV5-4 CASSRGQQTSTDTQYF TGTGCCAGCAGCAGAGGACAGCAAACTAGCACAGATACGCAGTATTTT
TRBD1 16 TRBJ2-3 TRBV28 CASSVTGTGFTDTQYF TGTGCCAGCAGTGTAACCGGGACAGGGTTCACAGATACGCAGTATTTT
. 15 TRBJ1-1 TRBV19 CASSIIERMNTEAFF TGTGCCAGTAGTATAATAGAAAGAATGAACACTGAAGCTTTCTTT
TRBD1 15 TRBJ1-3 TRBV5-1 CASSPQGVQRNTIYF TGCGCCAGCAGCCCACAGGGGGTACAAAGAAACACCATATATTTT
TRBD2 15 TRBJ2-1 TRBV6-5 CASSGASGSYNEQFF TGTGCCAGCAGCGGGGCTAGCGGGAGTTACAATGAGCAGTTCTTC
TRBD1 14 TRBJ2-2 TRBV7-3 CASSEGQSHGELFF TGTGCCAGCAGTGAGGGACAGTCGCACGGGGAGCTGTTTTTT
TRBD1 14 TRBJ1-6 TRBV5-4 CASSSRDSNSPLHF TGTGCCAGCAGCTCACGGGACAGTAATTCACCCCTCCACTTT
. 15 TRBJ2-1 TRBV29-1 CSARIITDSYNEQFF TGCAGCGCCCGAATTATCACAGATTCCTACAATGAGCAGTTCTTC
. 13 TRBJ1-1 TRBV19 CASSRGENTEAFF TGTGCCAGTAGCAGGGGTGAGAACACTGAAGCTTTCTTT
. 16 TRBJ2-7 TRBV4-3 CASSQDFVGSSYEQYF TGCGCCAGCAGCCAAGATTTCGTAGGGAGCTCCTACGAGCAGTACTTC
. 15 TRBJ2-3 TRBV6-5 CASSYYISSTDTQYF TGTGCCAGCAGTTACTACATTTCTAGCACAGATACGCAGTATTTT
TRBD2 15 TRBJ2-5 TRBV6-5 CASSPGLAGGETQYF TGTGCCAGCAGTCCCGGGTTAGCGGGTGGGGAGACCCAGTACTTC
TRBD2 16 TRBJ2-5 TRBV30 CAWSRGIAGGLETQYF TGTGCCTGGAGTAGAGGGATAGCGGGGGGGCTGGAGACCCAGTACTTC
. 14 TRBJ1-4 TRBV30 CAWSSQGSSLGLFF TGTGCCTGGAGCTCACAGGGAAGCTCCTTAGGACTGTTTTTT